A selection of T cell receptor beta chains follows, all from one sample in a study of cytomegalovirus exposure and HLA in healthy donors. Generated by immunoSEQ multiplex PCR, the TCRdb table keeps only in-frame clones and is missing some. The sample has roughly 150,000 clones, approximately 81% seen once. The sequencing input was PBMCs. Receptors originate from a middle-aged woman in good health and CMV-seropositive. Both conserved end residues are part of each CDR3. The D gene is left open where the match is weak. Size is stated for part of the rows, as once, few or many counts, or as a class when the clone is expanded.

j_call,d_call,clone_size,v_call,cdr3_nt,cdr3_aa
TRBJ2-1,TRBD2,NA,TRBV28,TGTGCCAGCAACGGGGGGACTAATTACAATGAGCAGTTCTTC,CASNGGTNYNEQFF
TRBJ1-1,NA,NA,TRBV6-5,TGTGCCAGCAGTTACGCGGAAGGTCCCACGGGCACTGAAGCTTTCTTT,CASSYAEGPTGTEAFF
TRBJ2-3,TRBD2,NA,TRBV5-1,TGCGCCAGCCAAAGGGTAGCGGGGGGGATCACAGATACGCAGTATTTT,CASQRVAGGITDTQYF
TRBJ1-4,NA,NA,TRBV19,TGTGCCAGTAGTATGACAGAAAAACTGTTTTTT,CASSMTEKLFF
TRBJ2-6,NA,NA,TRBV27,TGTGCCAGCAGTTTCGGACAGATCTCTGGGGCCAACGTCCTGACTTTC,CASSFGQISGANVLTF
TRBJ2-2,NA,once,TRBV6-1,TGTGCCAGCAGTTTTCTGACAAAGAACACCGGGGAGCTGTTTTTT,CASSFLTKNTGELFF
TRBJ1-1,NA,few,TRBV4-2,TGTGCCAGCAGCCAAGGGGGAGGGGTTGGTGAAGCTTTCTTT,CASSQGGGVGEAFF
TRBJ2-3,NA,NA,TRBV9,TGTGCCAGCAGCGAGGGCAGGGGAACAGATACGCAGTATTTT,CASSEGRGTDTQYF
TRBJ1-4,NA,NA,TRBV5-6,TGTGCCAGCAGCTTGGTTGGTTTGGTGGGGGCCGCTAATGAAAAACTGTTTTTT,CASSLVGLVGAANEKLFF
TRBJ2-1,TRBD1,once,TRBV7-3,TGTGCCAGCAGCCGGGACAGACAGAATGAGCAGTTCTTC,CASSRDRQNEQFF
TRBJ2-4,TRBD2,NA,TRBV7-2,TGTGCCAGCAGCCCCCTCAGCGGGGGGAACATTCAGTACTTC,CASSPLSGGNIQYF
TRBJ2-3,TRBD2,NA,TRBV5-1,TGCGCCAGCAGCTTAGCGGCTAGCGGGAGAATCACAGATACGCAGTATTTT,CASSLAASGRITDTQYF
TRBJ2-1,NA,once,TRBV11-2,TGTGCCAGCAGCTTAGCGTTCCAGGGGTCCTACAATGAGCAGTTCTTC,CASSLAFQGSYNEQFF
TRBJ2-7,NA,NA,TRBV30,TGTGCCCGGAGCCCGGGACAAGACTACGAGCAGTACTTC,CARSPGQDYEQYF
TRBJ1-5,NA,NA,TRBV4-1,TGCGCCAGCAGCCAACGGTGGGGGGGTAGGACGCAGCCCCAGCATTTT,CASSQRWGGRTQPQHF
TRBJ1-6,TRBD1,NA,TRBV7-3,TGTGCCAGCAGCTTTACCGGGACAGAAGGATCACCCCTCCACTTT,CASSFTGTEGSPLHF